This T cell receptor (beta chain) is from a study of blood T cell repertoires in COVID-19. At the level of the study: COVID-19 samples from acute and convalescent phases originated in the United States, Italy and Spain. T cells, B-cell-depleted T cells, or PBMCs supplied cDNA or gDNA.

Authors' data handling: Reference gene primer amplification in the assay estimated nucleated cell counts. Data came from immunoSEQ multiplex PCR; TCRdb stores just in-frame clones and leaves some out. V and J calls and clone size are those listed in that table; D and trimming were worked out from the DNA. The top ten hold 3.7% of the sample, which has 120,000 or so clones, under 95% seen once. The V and J ends lost 5 bases and 4 bases, in that order; junction bases with no gene match: 10. This CDR3 spans 15 amino acids. Looked up from germline, CDR1 is SGHAT and CDR2 is FQNNGV. The chain links TRBV11-2 to TRBJ2-5; 7 nucleotides match TRBD2. The sequence came from a man aged 50 to 59 with active COVID-19. Material: peripheral blood. The CDR3 region has the DNA TGTGCCAGCAGCCTAGCGGACTCGGTGGGAGAGACCCAGTACTTC. Its translation: CASSLADSVGETQYF.